The 18 T cell receptor beta chains in this list originate from one sample, sequenced in a study of cytomegalovirus exposure and HLA in healthy donors. In the PCR, 60 Vbeta and 13 Jbeta primers were used. Profiling relied on immunoSEQ multiplex PCR, and the TCRdb table lists in-frame clones only, not all of them. This sample has approximately 190,000 clones; approximately 78% occur once, and the top ten carry approximately 0.74%. Sample: PBMCs. The receptors shown here come from a woman aged 18-29 years in good health and CMV-seronegative.

The J gene is TRBJ2-3, the V gene TRBV5-1, with D possibly being TRBD1 (6 bases). The CDR3 has 15 amino acids. Trimming removed 2 bases from V and 3 bases from J, with 13 bases in between. CDR1 is SGHRS, CDR2 YFSETQ, per germline. The CDR3 DNA sequence: TGCGCCAGCAGCTTCCAGGGGTTGGGGACAGATACGCAGTATTTT. Protein: CASSFQGLGTDTQYF.

This clone was observed a single time. V is TRBV6-1 and J is TRBJ2-3, with unresolved D. The V end was cut by 7 bases, the J end by 4 bases, with 9 bases between. CDR3 length: 12 residues. Germline V gene lookup returns CDR1 MNHNS and CDR2 SASEGT. As DNA, the CDR3 is TGTGCCAGCATCCCCTCTCCAGATACGCAGTATTTT. This encodes CASIPSPDTQYF.

This clone was seen only a few times. The chain joins TRBV30 to TRBJ1-5; a possible D gene is TRBD1 (6 bases). There are 15 residues in the CDR3. With 3 bases removed from V and 2 bases from J, the gap between germline ends came to 14 bases. CDR1 is GTSNPN, CDR2 SVGIG, per germline (reference sequence). CDR3 in amino acids: CAWSRTVLGNQPQHF. DNA of the CDR3: TGTGCCTGGAGCCGGACAGTTCTGGGCAATCAGCCCCAGCATTTT.

The V and J genes are TRBV2 and TRBJ2-5; 8 nucleotides agree with TRBD2. Per germline, CDR1 SNHLY and CDR2 FYNNEI. The CDR3 covers 17 residues. Trimming at V came to 1 base and at J to 3 bases, leaving 10 bases not matched to a gene. CDR3 amino acids: CASSEVLSGRIKETQYF. The CDR3 bases are TGTGCCAGCAGTGAAGTCTTAAGCGGGAGAATTAAAGAGACCCAGTACTTC.

The chain combines TRBV2 with TRBJ2-5, with 9 bases lining up with TRBD2. V was pared by 9 bases and J by 1 base, with 6 bases of the junction left unmatched. This CDR3 has 14 amino acids. Germline CDR1 reads SNHLY; CDR2 reads FYNNEI. The CDR3 DNA reads TGTGCCAGTTGGGCGGGAGGGAGCCAAGAGACCCAGTACTTC. It codes for CASWAGGSQETQYF.

The chain carries TRBV9 and TRBJ2-3; 7 bases fit TRBD1. Trimming took 7 bases from V and 1 from J; bases not matched to a gene: 6. This CDR3 is 14 amino acids long. Germline CDR1 reads SGDLS; CDR2 reads YYNGEE. The CDR3, as DNA: TGTGCCAGCGGCCGACAGGGAGGCACAGATACGCAGTATTTT. Encoded protein: CASGRQGGTDTQYF.

The chain recombines TRBV11-2 with TRBJ2-7; tentatively, D is TRBD2 (5 bases). V lost 5 bases and J 3 bases, leaving 17 bases between the germline ends. Germline-derived CDR1 and CDR2 are SGHAT and FQNNGV. The CDR3 contains 15 residues. The CDR3 bases are TGTGCCAGCAGCCTGTGGGTGGGAGAGGTCTACGAGCAGTACTTC. It yields the protein CASSLWVGEVYEQYF.

The chain is built from TRBV15 and TRBJ2-7; 8 bases line up with TRBD1. Germline V gene sequence: CDR1 LNHNV, CDR2 YYDKDF (reference sequence). Losses at the gene ends were 1 base for V and 4 bases for J; bases not matched to a gene: 12. The CDR3 totals 17 residues. CDR3 residues: CATSRAIPGTGRYEQYF. The CDR3 DNA reads TGTGCCACCAGCAGAGCGATCCCCGGGACAGGTAGATACGAGCAGTACTTC. Full variable domain (outside the CDR3, taken from reference TRBV15 and TRBJ2-7): DAMVIQNPRYQVTQFGKPVTLSCSQTLNHNVMYWYQQKSSQAPKLLFHYYDKDFNNEADTPDNFQSRRPNTSFCFLDIRSPGLGDTAMYLCATSRAIPGTGRYEQYFGPGTRLTVT.

The J gene is TRBJ2-7, the V gene TRBV2; 10 bases fit TRBD2. V shed 6 bases and J 2 bases; nucleotides not matched to a gene: 10. This CDR3 comprises 16 residues. Germline V gene data show CDR1 as SNHLY and CDR2 as FYNNEI. The CDR3 DNA reads TGTGCCAGCAGCCTTGGGGGTCTAGCGGGGGCCTACGAGCAGTACTTC. Translation gives CASSLGGLAGAYEQYF.

V gene TRBV5-8 combines with J gene TRBJ2-7, with D hard to call. CDR3 length: 14 residues. Trimming pared 4 bases from V and 5 bases from J, leaving 16 bases between. Germline CDR1 and CDR2: SGHTS and YDEGEE. This CDR3 reads CASSPPYSVHEQYF. DNA of the CDR3: TGTGCCAGCAGCCCCCCATATTCGGTACACGAGCAGTACTTC.

The J gene is TRBJ2-6, the V gene TRBV11-1, with 7 bases matching TRBD1. Looked up from germline, CDR1 is SGHAT and CDR2 is FQDESV (reference sequence). The V gene end was trimmed by 6 bases and the J gene end by 5 bases; junction bases not matched to a gene: 4. This CDR3 has 14 residues. CDR3 in amino acids: CASRETGRANVLTF. CDR3 nucleotides: TGTGCCAGCAGGGAGACAGGGCGGGCCAACGTCCTGACTTTC.

V gene TRBV5-4 combines with J gene TRBJ2-2, with D unclear. V was shortened by 0 bases and J by 2 bases, with 5 bases between the two germline ends. The CDR3 sequence is 14 residues long. Germline V gene data show CDR1 as SGHNT and CDR2 as YYREEE (reference sequence). CDR3 sequence (DNA): TGTGCCAGCAGCTTGGGCCTAAACACCGGGGAGCTGTTTTTT. It translates to CASSLGLNTGELFF.

This chain's CDR3 is CASSGGGQGAEQYF. CDR3 in DNA: TGTGCCAGCAGTGGAGGGGGACAGGGGGCCGAGCAGTACTTC. The chain is built from TRBV13 and TRBJ2-7; 12 bases are a match to TRBD1. Germline CDR1 reads PRHDT; CDR2 reads FYEKMQ (reference sequence). This CDR3 has 14 residues. V was pared by 6 bases and J by 6 bases, with 6 bases of the junction left unmatched.

CDR3 in DNA: TGTGCCAGCAGTTCTGTGACAGGGCGCAACACTGAAGCTTTCTTT. It specifies CASSSVTGRNTEAFF. V gene TRBV27 combines with J gene TRBJ1-1, with 7 positions matching TRBD1. Germline V gene sequence: CDR1 MNHEY, CDR2 SMNVEV (reference sequence). This CDR3 region has 15 residues. The junction had 7 bases not matched to a gene; V was cut back by 4 bases and J by 2 bases.

This sequence joins TRBV6-5 and TRBJ1-2; D remains ambiguous. The germline V gene encodes CDR1 MNHEY and CDR2 SVGAGI. The CDR3 extends over 13 amino acids. V was trimmed by 0 bases and J by 3 bases, leaving 5 bases between them. CDR3 in amino acids: CASSYSGDYGYTF. In nucleotides, the CDR3 is TGTGCCAGCAGTTACTCCGGGGACTATGGCTACACCTTC.

V and J are TRBV5-1 and TRBJ2-5; TRBD1 matches 7 bases. The J segment lost 3 bases and the V segment lost 0 bases, leaving 2 bases of the junction unmatched. This CDR3 comprises 14 residues. CDR1 and CDR2 (germline): SGHRS, YFSETQ. The CDR3 bases are TGCGCCAGCAGCTTGGCCGGGACAGAAGAGACCCAGTACTTC. As protein: CASSLAGTEETQYF.

The chain recombines TRBV2 with TRBJ2-1, with 10 bases that match TRBD2. The CDR3 is 17 residues long. The V gene end was trimmed by 5 bases and the J gene end by 4 bases; junction bases not matched to a gene: 11. The germline V gene encodes CDR1 SNHLY and CDR2 FYNNEI. CDR3 sequence (DNA): TGTGCCAGCAGTCGAGCTAGCGGGGGCCTTATATACAATGAGCAGTTCTTC. As protein: CASSRASGGLIYNEQFF.

About this clone itself: The junction does not match germline at one end; this may be a read error. The chain is built from TRBV7-3 and TRBJ2-5, with 8 bases aligning to TRBD1. Germline V gene data show CDR1 as SGHTA and CDR2 as FQGTGA. The CDR3 has 13 amino acids. The CDR3 DNA follows: TGTGCCAGCAGCGAGACAGGGGAAGAGGCCCAGTACTTC. It encodes CASSETGEEAQYF.